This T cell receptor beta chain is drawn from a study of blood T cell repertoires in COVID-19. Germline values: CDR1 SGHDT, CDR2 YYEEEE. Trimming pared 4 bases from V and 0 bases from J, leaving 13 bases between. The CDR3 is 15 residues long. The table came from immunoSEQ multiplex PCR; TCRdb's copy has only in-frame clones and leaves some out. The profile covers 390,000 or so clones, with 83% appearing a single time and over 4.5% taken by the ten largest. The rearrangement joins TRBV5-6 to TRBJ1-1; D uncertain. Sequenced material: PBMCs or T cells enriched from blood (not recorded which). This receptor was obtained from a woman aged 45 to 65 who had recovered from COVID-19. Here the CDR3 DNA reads TGTGCCAGCAGCGGAACCGGGTCTCTGAACACTGAAGCTTTCTTT. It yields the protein CASSGTGSLNTEAFF.